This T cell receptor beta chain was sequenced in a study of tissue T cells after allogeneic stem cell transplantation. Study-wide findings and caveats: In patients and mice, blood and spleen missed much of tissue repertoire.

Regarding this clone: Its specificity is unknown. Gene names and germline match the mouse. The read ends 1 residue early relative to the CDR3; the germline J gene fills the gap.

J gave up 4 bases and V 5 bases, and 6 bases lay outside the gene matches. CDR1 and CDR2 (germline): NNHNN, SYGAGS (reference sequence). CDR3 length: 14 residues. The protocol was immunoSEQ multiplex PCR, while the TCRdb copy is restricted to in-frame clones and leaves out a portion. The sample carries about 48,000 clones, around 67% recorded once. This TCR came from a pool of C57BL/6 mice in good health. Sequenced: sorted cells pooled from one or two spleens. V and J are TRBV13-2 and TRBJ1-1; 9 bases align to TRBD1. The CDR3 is CASGHRDRATEVFF. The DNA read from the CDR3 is TGTGCCAGCGGCCACCGGGACAGGGCCACAGAAGTCTTC.